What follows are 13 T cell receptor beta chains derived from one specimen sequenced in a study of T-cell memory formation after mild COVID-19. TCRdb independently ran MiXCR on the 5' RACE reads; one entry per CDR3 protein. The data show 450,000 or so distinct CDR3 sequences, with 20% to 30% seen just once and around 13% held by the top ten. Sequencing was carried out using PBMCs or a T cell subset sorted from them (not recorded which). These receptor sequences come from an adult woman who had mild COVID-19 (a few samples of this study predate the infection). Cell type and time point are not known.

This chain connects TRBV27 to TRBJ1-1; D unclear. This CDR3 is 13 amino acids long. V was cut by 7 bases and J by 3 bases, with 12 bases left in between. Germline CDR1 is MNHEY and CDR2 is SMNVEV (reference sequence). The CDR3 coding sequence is TGTGCCAGCAAGTTTAAGGGATACACTGAAGCTTTCTTT. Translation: CASKFKGYTEAFF.

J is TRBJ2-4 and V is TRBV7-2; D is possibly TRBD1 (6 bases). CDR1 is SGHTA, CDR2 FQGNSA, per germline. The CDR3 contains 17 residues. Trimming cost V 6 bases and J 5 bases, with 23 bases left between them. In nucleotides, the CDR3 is TGTGCCAGCAGGGCCCATTCCGAGGGGGACGAGGAAAACATTCAGTACTTC. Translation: CASRAHSEGDEENIQYF.

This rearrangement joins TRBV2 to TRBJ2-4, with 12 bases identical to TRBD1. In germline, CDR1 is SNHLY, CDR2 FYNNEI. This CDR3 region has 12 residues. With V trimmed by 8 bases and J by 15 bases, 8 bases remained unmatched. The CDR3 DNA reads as TGTGCCAGCTCGGGGACAGGGGGCTTTTGGTACTTC. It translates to CASSGTGGFWYF.

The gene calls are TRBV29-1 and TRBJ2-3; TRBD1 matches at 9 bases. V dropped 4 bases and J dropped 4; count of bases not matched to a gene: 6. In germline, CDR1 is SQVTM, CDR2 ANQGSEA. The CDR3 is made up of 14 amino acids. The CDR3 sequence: CSVADRGIADTQYF. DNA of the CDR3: TGCAGCGTTGCCGACAGGGGGATAGCAGATACGCAGTATTTT.

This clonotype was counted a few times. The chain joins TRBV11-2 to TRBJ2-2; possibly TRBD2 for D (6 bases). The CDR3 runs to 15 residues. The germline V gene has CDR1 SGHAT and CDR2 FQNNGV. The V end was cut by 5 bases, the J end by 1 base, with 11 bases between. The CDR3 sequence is CASSRREGNTGELFF. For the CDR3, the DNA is TGTGCCAGCAGCCGGCGGGAAGGGAACACCGGGGAGCTGTTTTTT.

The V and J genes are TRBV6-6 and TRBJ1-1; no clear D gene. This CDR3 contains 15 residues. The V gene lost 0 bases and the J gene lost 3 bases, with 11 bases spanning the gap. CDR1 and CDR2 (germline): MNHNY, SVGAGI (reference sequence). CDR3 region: CASSYSRAGDTEAFF. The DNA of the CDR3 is TGTGCCAGCAGTTACTCCCGGGCCGGGGACACTGAAGCTTTCTTT.

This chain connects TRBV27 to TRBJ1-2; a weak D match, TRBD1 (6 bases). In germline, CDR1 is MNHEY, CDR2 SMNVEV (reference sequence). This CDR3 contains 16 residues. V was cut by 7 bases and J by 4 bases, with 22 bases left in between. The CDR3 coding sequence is TGTGCCAGCACCTCCTTCGGAAGGGGGGCGGGCTATGGCTACACCTTC. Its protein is CASTSFGRGAGYGYTF.

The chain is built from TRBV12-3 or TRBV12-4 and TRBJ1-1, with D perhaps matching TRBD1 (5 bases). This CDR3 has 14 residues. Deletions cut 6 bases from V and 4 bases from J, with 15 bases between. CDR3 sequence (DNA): TGTGCCAGCAGATTTACAGGTGAAGGCACTGAAGCTTTCTTT. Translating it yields CASRFTGEGTEAFF.

CDR3 in amino acids: CASSLTRRGTGELFF. In DNA, the CDR3 is TGTGCCAGCAGCTTAACTAGGAGGGGGACCGGGGAGCTGTTTTTT. The chain carries TRBV7-3 and TRBJ2-2; the D call may be TRBD1 or TRBD2 (6 bases each). Trimming removed 0 bases from V and 5 bases from J, with 10 bases in between. Germline CDR1 and CDR2: SGHTA and FQGTGA. The CDR3 length is 15 residues.

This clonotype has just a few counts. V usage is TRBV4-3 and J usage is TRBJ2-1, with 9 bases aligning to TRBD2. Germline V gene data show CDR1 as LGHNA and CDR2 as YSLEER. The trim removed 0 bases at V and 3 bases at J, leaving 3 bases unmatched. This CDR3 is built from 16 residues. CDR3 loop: CASSQESSGIYNEQFF. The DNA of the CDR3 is TGCGCCAGCAGCCAAGAGTCTAGCGGGATCTACAATGAGCAGTTCTTC.

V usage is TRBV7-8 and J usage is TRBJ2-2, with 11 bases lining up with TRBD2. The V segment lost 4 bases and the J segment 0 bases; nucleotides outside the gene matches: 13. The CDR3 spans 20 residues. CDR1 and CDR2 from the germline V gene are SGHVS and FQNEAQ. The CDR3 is CASSSYLGTSGISNTGELFF. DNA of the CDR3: TGTGCCAGCAGCTCCTACTTAGGGACTAGCGGTATCTCGAACACCGGGGAGCTGTTTTTT.

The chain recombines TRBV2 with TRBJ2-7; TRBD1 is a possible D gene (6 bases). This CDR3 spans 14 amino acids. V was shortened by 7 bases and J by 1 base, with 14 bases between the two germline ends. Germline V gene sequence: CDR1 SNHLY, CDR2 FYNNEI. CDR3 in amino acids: CASTTGRLSYEQYF. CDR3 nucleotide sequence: TGTGCCAGCACGACAGGAAGATTGTCCTACGAGCAGTACTTC. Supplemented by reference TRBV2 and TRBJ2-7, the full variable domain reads EPEVTQTPSHQVTQMGQEVILRCVPISNHLYFYWYRQILGQKVEFLVSFYNNEISEKSEIFDDQFSVERPDGSNFTLKIRSTKLEDSAMYFCASTTGRLSYEQYFGPGTRLTVT.

CDR3 coding DNA: TGTGCCAGCAGTGAAGCTAGGCCAGGGGTTTTCTTT. Its translation: CASSEARPGVFF. The J gene is TRBJ1-1, the V gene TRBV2, with D perhaps matching TRBD1 (6 bases). Germline CDR1 is SNHLY and CDR2 is FYNNEI. CDR3 length: 12 residues. V gave up 0 bases and J gave up 13 bases, with 12 bases separating them.